A few counts support the clone carrying this T cell receptor (beta chain). V shed 6 bases and J 7 bases; nucleotides not matched to a gene: 14. CDR3 size: 15 residues. Germline-derived CDR1 and CDR2 are SGHTA and FQGNSA. The use of a sample-barcoded 5' primer and a J-beta primer mix characterized a second PCR of about 6 to 11 cycles. Via MiXCR, TCRdb re-called the 5' RACE reads, giving one row per CDR3 protein. Of about 570,000 distinct CDR3 sequences in the sample, 25% to 30% were seen once. These data originate in a study of blood T cells in healthy people across ages. The sequenced sample was blood. The chain carries TRBV7-2 and TRBJ1-2; 7 nucleotides line up with TRBD1. The sequence derives from a woman between 70 and 85 years old in good health. CDR3 protein: CASRKEGGASGGYTF. CDR3 DNA: TGTGCCAGCAGGAAGGAAGGGGGCGCGTCGGGTGGCTACACCTTC.